Following are 22 T cell receptor beta chains from one sample sequenced in a study of shared clonotypes between healthy human individuals. Profiled with immunoSEQ multiplex PCR; TCRdb holds only in-frame clones, not every one. Of around 510,000 clones in the sample, 90% to 96% were seen once. The sequencing sample was made of naive CD4+ T cells sorted from blood. The sample's subset: CD45RA+ positively selected. The receptor set was obtained from a woman aged 30 to 39 in good health.

The V and J genes are TRBV6-1 and TRBJ2-7, with 7 bases aligning to TRBD2. The CDR3 covers 15 residues. The germline V gene encodes CDR1 MNHNS and CDR2 SASEGT. V lost 2 bases, J lost 0 bases, and 4 bases stayed unmatched. The CDR3 DNA sequence: TGTGCCAGCAGTGAAATCGGCGGGAGCTCCTACGAGCAGTACTTC. Protein product: CASSEIGGSSYEQYF.

CDR3 residues: CASSRESWGAGNTIYF. DNA for the CDR3: TGTGCCAGCAGCCGCGAGTCCTGGGGCGCTGGAAACACCATATATTTT. V usage is TRBV4-2 and J usage is TRBJ1-3, with a tentative D call TRBD1 (5 bases). Trimming removed 4 bases at V and 2 bases at J, with 15 bases between. Looked up from germline, CDR1 is LGHNA and CDR2 is YNFKEQ. This CDR3 region has 16 residues.

The gene calls are TRBV6-6 and TRBJ2-7; D unresolved. Germline V CDR1 and CDR2: MNHNY, SVGAGI (reference sequence). V was trimmed by 8 bases and J by 3 bases, leaving 8 bases between them. The CDR3 covers 11 residues. The CDR3, as DNA: TGTGCCAGCTCATCCATCTACGAGCAGTACTTC. Translated, it gives CASSSIYEQYF.

The V call is TRBV7-2, the J call TRBJ2-1; D gene uncertain. V dropped 1 base and J dropped 0 bases, with 10 bases sitting between them. The germline V gene has CDR1 SGHTA and CDR2 FQGNSA. This CDR3 contains 16 residues. The CDR3 sequence is CASSLVVSNSYNEQFF. CDR3 DNA sequence: TGTGCCAGCAGCTTAGTGGTCTCCAACTCCTACAATGAGCAGTTCTTC.

The genes are TRBV13 and TRBJ1-3, with D uncertain. Germline V gene data show CDR1 as PRHDT and CDR2 as FYEKMQ (reference sequence). Trimming shortened V by 2 bases and J by 8 bases, and 7 bases separated the two germline ends. CDR3 length: 12 amino acids. Here the CDR3 DNA reads TGTGCCAGCAGCTTAACGCTGGACACCATATATTTT. The encoded protein is CASSLTLDTIYF. Full variable domain (missing parts from reference TRBV13 and TRBJ1-3): AAGVIQSPRHLIKEKRETATLKCYPIPRHDTVYWYQQGPGQDPQFLISFYEKMQSDKGSIPDRFSAQQFSDYHSELNMSSLELGDSALYFCASSLTLDTIYFGEGSWLTVV.

V gene TRBV5-6 combines with J gene TRBJ2-5; D ambiguous. The ends were cut back, 4 bases at V and 0 bases at J, with 13 bases in the middle. CDR1 and CDR2 from the germline V gene are SGHDT and YYEEEE. The CDR3 extends over 15 amino acids. The CDR3 DNA reads TGTGCCAGCAGCCCCCTGCTAGGTGACCAAGAGACCCAGTACTTC. Translated: CASSPLLGDQETQYF.

J is TRBJ2-7 and V is TRBV10-3; a weak D match, TRBD2 (7 bases). The germline V gene encodes CDR1 ENHRY and CDR2 SYGVKD. The CDR3 spans 13 residues. Between the trimmed V and J ends, which lost 11 bases and 6 bases, there was a span of 20 bases. Here the CDR3 DNA reads TGTGCCGGAAGGGGGGACTGGGAGGGCGAGCAGTACTTC. Its translation: CAGRGDWEGEQYF.

The CDR3 protein is CASSEMYTEAFF. The CDR3 DNA reads as TGTGCCAGCAGTGAAATGTACACTGAAGCTTTCTTT. This chain connects TRBV2 to TRBJ1-1; D is ambiguous. Trimming took off 2 bases at V and 3 bases at J, with 4 bases between the two ends. This CDR3 is 12 amino acids long. Per the germline V gene, CDR1 is SNHLY and CDR2 is FYNNEI.

In its sample, this clone was seen once. The DNA for the CDR3 is TGCGCCAGCAGCTCTGGTCAGGGGGACGAGCAGTACTTC. Translating gives CASSSGQGDEQYF. The V gene is TRBV5-1, the J gene TRBJ2-7, with 7 bases fitting TRBD1. The germline V gene encodes CDR1 SGHRS and CDR2 YFSETQ. CDR3 length equals 13 residues. J gave up 5 bases and V 3 bases, and 5 bases lay outside the gene matches.

The chain has TRBV29-1 and TRBJ1-1; 8 positions agree with TRBD1. Germline-derived CDR1 and CDR2 are SQVTM and ANQGSEA. V was pared by 7 bases and J by 0 bases, with 10 bases of the junction left unmatched. This CDR3 contains 15 residues. The CDR3 sequence is CSATGAPLMNTEAFF. The CDR3 DNA reads TGCAGCGCGACAGGGGCGCCCCTAATGAACACTGAAGCTTTCTTT.

This clone showed up just once. V gene TRBV21-1 combines with J gene TRBJ2-1; TRBD2, as called in the table, went unchecked against the DNA. TRBV21-1 is designated a pseudogene. CDR3 length equals 16 residues. The CDR3 sequence: CASSTWTSGSYNEQFF. The CDR3 bases are TGTGCCAGCAGCACCTGGACTAGCGGTTCCTACAATGAGCAGTTCTTC.

The CDR3 loop reads CAIRGLAGDNEQFF. DNA of the CDR3: TGTGCCATCAGGGGACTAGCGGGGGACAATGAGCAGTTCTTC. This rearrangement joins TRBV10-3 to TRBJ2-1, with TRBD2 identical over 14 bases. V dropped 6 bases and J dropped 5; count of bases not matched to a gene: 0. Looked up from germline, CDR1 is ENHRY and CDR2 is SYGVKD. This CDR3 has 14 amino acids.

This chain links TRBV5-6 with TRBJ2-2; possibly TRBD1 for D (6 bases). The CDR3 covers 16 residues. Trimming pared 5 bases from V and 6 bases from J, leaving 20 bases between. CDR1 and CDR2 (germline): SGHDT, YYEEEE. In DNA, the CDR3 is TGTGCCAGCAGTTATGGAACAGGGTTCAAGCCCGGGGAGCTGTTTTTT. Protein product: CASSYGTGFKPGELFF.

The chain is built from TRBV5-1 and TRBJ1-1, with 7 bases identical to TRBD1. The CDR3 length is 15 residues. Losses at the gene ends were 2 bases for V and 1 base for J; bases not matched to a gene: 5. Per germline, CDR1 SGHRS and CDR2 YFSETQ. The CDR3 coding sequence is TGCGCCAGCAGCTTAGGGACAGCTACGAACACTGAAGCTTTCTTT. The encoded protein is CASSLGTATNTEAFF.

The chain uses TRBV11-3 and TRBJ2-2; D is unresolved. This CDR3 is built from 16 residues. The V gene lost 0 bases and the J gene lost 0 bases, with 8 bases spanning the gap. Germline V gene data show CDR1 as SGHNT and CDR2 as YENEEA. Here the CDR3 DNA reads TGTGCCAGCAGCTTAGAGAGTCTAGCGAACACCGGGGAGCTGTTTTTT. Protein sequence: CASSLESLANTGELFF. The entire variable domain, with the rest obtained from reference TRBV11-3 and TRBJ2-2, is as follows: EAGVVQSPRYKIIEKKQPVAFWCNPISGHNTLYWYLQNLGQGPELLIRYENEEAVDDSQLPKDRFSAERLKGVDSTLKIQPAELGDSAVYLCASSLESLANTGELFFGEGSRLTVL.

The chain has TRBV10-3 and TRBJ1-2; the match to TRBD1 covers 11 bases. The ends lost 6 bases at V and 8 bases at J; junction bases unmatched: 8. Per germline, CDR1 ENHRY and CDR2 SYGVKD. The CDR3 consists of 14 residues. DNA of the CDR3: TGTGCCATCAGCGCCGGGACAGGGGGTCTCGGCTACACCTTC. Amino acid sequence: CAISAGTGGLGYTF.

This chain connects TRBV2 to TRBJ2-3, with D possibly being TRBD1 (5 bases). This CDR3 has 15 amino acids. Germline CDR1 reads SNHLY; CDR2 reads FYNNEI. V was trimmed by 10 bases and J by 0 bases, leaving 17 bases between them. CDR3 coding DNA: TGTGCCAAGAGTGACAGAACTACTAGCACAGATACGCAGTATTTT. Protein sequence: CAKSDRTTSTDTQYF.

A few counts support this clone. The chain has TRBV11-2 and TRBJ2-7; the D gene could be TRBD1 or TRBD2 (5 bases each). Deletions cut 5 bases from V and 2 bases from J, with 16 bases between. This CDR3 has 15 amino acids. CDR1 and CDR2 from the germline V gene are SGHAT and FQNNGV. The DNA of the CDR3 is TGTGCCAGCAGCATGCTCCGGGACCGAGCCTACGAGCAGTACTTC. It specifies CASSMLRDRAYEQYF.

The CDR3 DNA follows: TGTGCCAGCAGACAGGGTAGAGGGGGATATGGCTACACCTTC. Translated, it gives CASRQGRGGYGYTF. The chain joins TRBV28 to TRBJ1-2; weak D call: TRBD1 (6 bases). From germline, CDR1 is MDHEN and CDR2 SYDVKM. Between the trimmed V and J ends, which lost 6 bases and 5 bases, there was a span of 16 bases. This CDR3 is 14 amino acids long.

The gene calls are TRBV7-9 and TRBJ1-2; D is unresolved. There are 13 residues in the CDR3. Germline values: CDR1 SEHNR, CDR2 FQNEAQ (reference sequence). V shed 3 bases and J shed 6 bases, with 11 bases lying between them. CDR3 sequence reads: CASSLNGPDGYTF. The DNA for the CDR3 is TGTGCCAGCAGCTTGAACGGACCTGATGGCTACACCTTC.

The chain couples TRBV7-2 to TRBJ1-6; the D gene is possibly TRBD1 (6 bases). V lost 5 bases to trimming and J lost 14 bases, with 13 bases between them. The CDR3 has 12 residues. The germline gives CDR1 SGHTA, CDR2 FQGNSA. CDR3 sequence (DNA): TGTGCCAGCAGCCAACAGGGTCTGACCCTCCACTTT. Protein: CASSQQGLTLHF.

V usage is TRBV28 and J usage is TRBJ1-1; D possibly corresponds to TRBD1 (5 bases). Germline loops: CDR1 MDHEN, CDR2 SYDVKM. The CDR3 consists of 11 residues. Trimming removed 8 bases at V and 5 bases at J, with 9 bases between. CDR3: CASRRQTEAFF. CDR3 nucleotide sequence: TGTGCCAGCCGGCGACAGACTGAAGCTTTCTTT.